The TCR beta chain under discussion was sequenced for a study of CD8 T cells in Susac syndrome. Sequencing of TCR beta was undertaken in CD8+ and CD4+ T cells derived from blood. Controls were age- and sex-matched healthy donors. The RNA, about 0.45 to 1 ug, was put through reverse transcription using random hexamers. Across 54 Vbeta and 13 Jbeta, immunoSEQ multiplex PCR amplified TCR beta CDR3. MiXCR, run by TCRdb on the immunoSEQ multiplex PCR reads, gives a single entry per CDR3 protein. The sample has about 140,000 distinct CDR3 sequences, 85% to 95% seen once. This CDR3 comprises 14 residues. Looked up from germline, CDR1 is GTSNPN and CDR2 is SVGIG (reference sequence). After removal of 1 base from V and 7 bases from J, the junction contained 7 bases not matched to a gene.

The sequenced sample was CD8+ T cells from PBMCs. The receptor was derived from a human donor in good health. This rearrangement joins TRBV30 to TRBJ2-1, with TRBD2 matching over 7 bases. CDR3 loop: CAWSGEGGANEQFF. The CDR3 coding sequence is TGTGCCTGGAGTGGTGAGGGAGGGGCGAATGAGCAGTTCTTC.